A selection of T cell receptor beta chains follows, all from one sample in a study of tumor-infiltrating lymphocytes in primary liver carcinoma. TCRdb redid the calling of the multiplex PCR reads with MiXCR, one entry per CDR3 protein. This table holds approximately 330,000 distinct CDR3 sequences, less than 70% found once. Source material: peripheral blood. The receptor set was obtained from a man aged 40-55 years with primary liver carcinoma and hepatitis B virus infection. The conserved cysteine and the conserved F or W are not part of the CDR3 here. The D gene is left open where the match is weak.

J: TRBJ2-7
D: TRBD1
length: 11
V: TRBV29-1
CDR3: STSRTGVGEQY

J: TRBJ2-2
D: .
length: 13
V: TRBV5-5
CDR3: ASSLGAVGTGELF

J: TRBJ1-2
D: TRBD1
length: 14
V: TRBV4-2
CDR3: ARSQDLQGGGYGYT

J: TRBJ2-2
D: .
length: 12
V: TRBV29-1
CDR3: SAEEGASTRELF

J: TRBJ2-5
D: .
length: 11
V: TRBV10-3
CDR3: AISERAQETQY

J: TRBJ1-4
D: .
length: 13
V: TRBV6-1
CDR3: ASSEQQDNNEKLF

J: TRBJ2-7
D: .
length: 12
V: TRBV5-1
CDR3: ASSLALTSYEQY

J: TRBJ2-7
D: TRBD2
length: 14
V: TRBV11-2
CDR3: ASSPIRDGRSYEQY

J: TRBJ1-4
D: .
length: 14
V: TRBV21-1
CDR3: ASSKEPATRREKLF

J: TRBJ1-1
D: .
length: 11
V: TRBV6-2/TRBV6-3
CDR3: ASSSQLASEAF

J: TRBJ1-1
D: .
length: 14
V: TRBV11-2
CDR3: ASSLQGPGLSTEAL

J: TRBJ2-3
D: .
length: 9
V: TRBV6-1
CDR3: ASSREGTQY

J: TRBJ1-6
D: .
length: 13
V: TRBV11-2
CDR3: ACRLEGGYNSPLH

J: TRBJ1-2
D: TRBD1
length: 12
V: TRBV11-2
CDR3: ATRMTGGNYGYT

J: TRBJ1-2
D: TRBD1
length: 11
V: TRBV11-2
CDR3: ASLDRTGPGYT

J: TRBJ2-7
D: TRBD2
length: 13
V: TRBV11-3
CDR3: ASSLGTSGLDEQY